This TCR beta chain was recorded in a study of T cells after yellow fever vaccination. Across the study: With SMART-Seq v4 Ultra Low Input, the fractions containing low cell numbers were prepared.

Universal primer sites and UMIs were introduced during 5'RACE template-switching synthesis of TCR cDNA. Each CDR3 protein is one row after TCRdb ran MiXCR on the 5' RACE reads. The sample shows a few hundred thousand distinct CDR3 sequences, about 4% of them seen only once. Germline assignment: CDR1 ENHRY and CDR2 SYGVKD. The CDR3 is 15 amino acids. With 2 bases removed from V and 2 bases from J, the gap between germline ends came to 12 bases. The sequencing used PBMCs, collected 5 days after the yellow fever booster vaccination. The receptor's source is a man aged 18 to 30 who received the YFV17D yellow fever vaccine. This chain joins TRBV10-3 and TRBJ2-5; D perhaps matches TRBD1 (5 bases). In DNA form, the CDR3 reads TGTGCCATCAGTGAGACCTTCAGGGAACAAGAGACCCAGTACTTC. As protein: CAISETFREQETQYF.